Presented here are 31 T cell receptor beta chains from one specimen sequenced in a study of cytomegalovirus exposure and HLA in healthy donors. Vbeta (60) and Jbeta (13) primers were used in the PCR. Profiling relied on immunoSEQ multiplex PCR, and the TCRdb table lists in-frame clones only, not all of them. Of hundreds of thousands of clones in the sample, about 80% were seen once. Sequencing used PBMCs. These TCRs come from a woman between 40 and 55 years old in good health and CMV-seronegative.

CDR3 in DNA: TGTGCCAGCAGCTTAGCCCACCGGAGGTTATCCTCTGGAAACACCATATATTTT. Translation: CASSLAHRRLSSGNTIYF. This chain links TRBV11-2 with TRBJ1-3; D gene uncertain. Trimming removed 1 base at V and 0 bases at J, with 16 bases between. The germline CDR1 and CDR2 sequences are SGHAT and FQNNGV. The length of the CDR3 is 18 residues.

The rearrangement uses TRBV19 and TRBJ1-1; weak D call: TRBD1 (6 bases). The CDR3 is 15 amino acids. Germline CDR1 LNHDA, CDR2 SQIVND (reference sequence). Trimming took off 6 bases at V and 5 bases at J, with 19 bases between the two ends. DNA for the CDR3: TGTGCCAGTAGCTGGAAGGGGGGGCAGATAACTGAAGCTTTCTTT. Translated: CASSWKGGQITEAFF.

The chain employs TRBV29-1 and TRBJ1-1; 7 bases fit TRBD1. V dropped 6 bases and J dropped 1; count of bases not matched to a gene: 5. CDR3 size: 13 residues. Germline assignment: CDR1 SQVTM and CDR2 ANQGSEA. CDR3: CSVATGQNTEAFF. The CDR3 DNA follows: TGCAGCGTAGCGACAGGGCAGAACACTGAAGCTTTCTTT.

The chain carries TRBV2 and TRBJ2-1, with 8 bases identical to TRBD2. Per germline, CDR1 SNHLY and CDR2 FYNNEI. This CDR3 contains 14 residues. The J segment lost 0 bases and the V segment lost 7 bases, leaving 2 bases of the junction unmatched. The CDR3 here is CASKLAGSYNEQFF. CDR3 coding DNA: TGTGCCAGCAAGCTAGCGGGCTCCTACAATGAGCAGTTCTTC.

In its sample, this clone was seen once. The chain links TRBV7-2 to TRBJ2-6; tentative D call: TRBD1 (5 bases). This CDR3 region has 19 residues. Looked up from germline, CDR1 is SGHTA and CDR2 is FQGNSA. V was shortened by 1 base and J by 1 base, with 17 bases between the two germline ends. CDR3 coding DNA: TGTGCCAGCAGCTTAGTAGGGGTTTACGACGAATCTGGGGCCAACGTCCTGACTTTC. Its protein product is CASSLVGVYDESGANVLTF.

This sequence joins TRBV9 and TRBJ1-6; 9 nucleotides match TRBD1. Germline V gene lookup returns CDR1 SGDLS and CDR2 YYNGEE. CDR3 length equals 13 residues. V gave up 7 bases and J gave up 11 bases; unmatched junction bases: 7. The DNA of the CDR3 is TGTGCCAGCTCCGGGACAGGGTCTGCACCCCTCCACTTT. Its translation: CASSGTGSAPLHF.

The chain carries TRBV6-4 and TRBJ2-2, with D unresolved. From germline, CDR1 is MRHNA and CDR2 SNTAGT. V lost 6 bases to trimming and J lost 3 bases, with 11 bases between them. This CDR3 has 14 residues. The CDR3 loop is CASRASRYTGELFF. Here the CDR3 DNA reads TGTGCCAGCAGAGCCTCAAGATACACCGGGGAGCTGTTTTTT.

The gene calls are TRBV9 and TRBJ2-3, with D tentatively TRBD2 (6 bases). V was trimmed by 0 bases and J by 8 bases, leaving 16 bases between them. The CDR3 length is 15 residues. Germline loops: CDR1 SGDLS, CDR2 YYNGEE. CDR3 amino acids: CASSVALSRGGTQYF. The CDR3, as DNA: TGTGCCAGCAGCGTAGCCCTTTCGAGGGGAGGTACGCAGTATTTT.

The chain's CDR3 is CASTGSLGASGGDTQYF. The CDR3 bases are TGTGCCAGCACAGGTAGCCTGGGGGCTAGCGGGGGAGATACGCAGTATTTT. The J gene is TRBJ2-3, the V gene TRBV2; 10 nucleotides agree with TRBD2. V gave up 7 bases and J gave up 5 bases; unmatched junction bases: 15. The CDR3 extends over 17 amino acids. Germline-derived CDR1 and CDR2 are SNHLY and FYNNEI.

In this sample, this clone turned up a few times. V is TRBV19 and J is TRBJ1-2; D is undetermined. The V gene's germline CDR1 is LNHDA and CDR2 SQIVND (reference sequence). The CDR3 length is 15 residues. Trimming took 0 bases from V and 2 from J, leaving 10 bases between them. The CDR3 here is CASSIDDGGNYGYTF. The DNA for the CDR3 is TGTGCCAGTAGTATAGATGATGGAGGGAACTATGGCTACACCTTC. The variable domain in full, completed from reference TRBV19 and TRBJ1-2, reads DGGITQSPKYLFRKEGQNVTLSCEQNLNHDAMYWYRQDPGQGLRLIYYSQIVNDFQKGDIAEGYSVSREKKESFPLTVTSAQKNPTAFYLCASSIDDGGNYGYTFGSGTRLTVV.

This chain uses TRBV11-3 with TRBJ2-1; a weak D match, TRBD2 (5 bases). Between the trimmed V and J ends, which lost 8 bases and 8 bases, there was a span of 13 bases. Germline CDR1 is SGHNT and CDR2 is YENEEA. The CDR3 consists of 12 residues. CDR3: CASRGTRDEQFF. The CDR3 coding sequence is TGTGCCAGCCGGGGAACGAGGGATGAGCAGTTCTTC.

The CDR3 nucleotides are TGTGCCAGCACCAAAAGGGGGATTGAAGCTTTCTTT. This translates into CASTKRGIEAFF. The chain is built from TRBV21-1 and TRBJ1-1; TRBD1, the table's D call, was not compared with the DNA. TRBV21-1 is assigned pseudogene status. The CDR3 has 12 amino acids.

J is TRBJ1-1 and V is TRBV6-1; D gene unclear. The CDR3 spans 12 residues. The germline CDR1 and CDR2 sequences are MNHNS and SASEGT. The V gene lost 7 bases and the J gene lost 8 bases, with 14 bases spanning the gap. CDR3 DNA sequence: TGTGCCAGCACCCAACTGACAAGGGAAGCTTTCTTT. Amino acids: CASTQLTREAFF.

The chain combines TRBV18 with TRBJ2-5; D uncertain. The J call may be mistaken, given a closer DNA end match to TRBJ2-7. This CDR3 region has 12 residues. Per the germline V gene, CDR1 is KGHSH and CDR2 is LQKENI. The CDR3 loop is CASSAYGYEQYF. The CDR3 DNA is TGTGCCAGCTCAGCCTATGGTTACGAGCAGTACTTC.

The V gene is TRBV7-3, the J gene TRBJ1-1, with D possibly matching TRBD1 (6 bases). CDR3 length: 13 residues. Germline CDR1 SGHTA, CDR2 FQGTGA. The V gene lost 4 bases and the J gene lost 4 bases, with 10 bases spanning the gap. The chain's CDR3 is CASSSGEGTEAFF. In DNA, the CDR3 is TGTGCCAGCAGCTCAGGGGAAGGCACTGAAGCTTTCTTT.

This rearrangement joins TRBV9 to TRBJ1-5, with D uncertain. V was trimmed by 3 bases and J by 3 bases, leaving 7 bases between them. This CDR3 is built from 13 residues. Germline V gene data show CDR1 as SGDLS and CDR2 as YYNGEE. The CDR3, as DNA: TGTGCCAGCAGCGGAGACTTCAATCAGCCCCAGCATTTT. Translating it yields CASSGDFNQPQHF. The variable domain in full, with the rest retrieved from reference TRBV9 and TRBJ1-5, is DSGVTQTPKHLITATGQRVTLRCSPRSGDLSVYWYQQSLDQGLQFLIQYYNGEERAKGNILERFSAQQFPDLHSELNLSSLELGDSALYFCASSGDFNQPQHFGDGTRLSIL.

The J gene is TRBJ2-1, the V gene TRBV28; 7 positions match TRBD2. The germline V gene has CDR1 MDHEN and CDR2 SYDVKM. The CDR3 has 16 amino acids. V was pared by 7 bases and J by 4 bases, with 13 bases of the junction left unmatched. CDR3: CASTIGRAGSYNEQFF. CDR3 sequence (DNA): TGTGCCAGCACCATTGGGCGAGCGGGGTCATACAATGAGCAGTTCTTC.

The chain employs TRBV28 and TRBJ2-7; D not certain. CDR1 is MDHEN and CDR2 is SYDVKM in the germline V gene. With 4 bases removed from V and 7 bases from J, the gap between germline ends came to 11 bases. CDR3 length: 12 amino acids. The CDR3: CASSSRLGEQYF. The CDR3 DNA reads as TGTGCCAGCAGTTCAAGACTCGGGGAGCAGTACTTC. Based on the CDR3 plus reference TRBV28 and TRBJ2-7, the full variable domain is DVKVTQSSRYLVKRTGEKVFLECVQDMDHENMFWYRQDPGLGLRLIYFSYDVKMKEKGDIPEGYSVSREKKERFSLILESASTNQTSMYLCASSSRLGEQYFGPGTRLTVT.

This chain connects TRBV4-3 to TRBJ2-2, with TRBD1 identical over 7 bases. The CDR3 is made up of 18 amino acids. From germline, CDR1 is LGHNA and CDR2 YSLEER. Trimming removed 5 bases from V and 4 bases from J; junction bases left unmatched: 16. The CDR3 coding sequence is TGCGCCAGCAGCAGCCAAGAGGCACAGGGGCTTGGCACCGGGGAGCTGTTTTTT. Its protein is CASSSQEAQGLGTGELFF.

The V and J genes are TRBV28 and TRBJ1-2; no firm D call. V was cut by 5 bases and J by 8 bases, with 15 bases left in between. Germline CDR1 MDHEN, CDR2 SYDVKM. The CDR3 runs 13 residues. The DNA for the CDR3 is TGTGCCAGCAGTACCCAGGAACCCGCGGGCTACACCTTC. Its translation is CASSTQEPAGYTF.

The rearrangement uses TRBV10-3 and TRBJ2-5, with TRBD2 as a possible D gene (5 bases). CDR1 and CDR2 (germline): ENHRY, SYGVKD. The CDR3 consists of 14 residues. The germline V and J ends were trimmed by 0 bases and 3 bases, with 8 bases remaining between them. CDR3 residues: CAISESNGKETQYF. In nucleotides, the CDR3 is TGTGCCATCAGTGAGTCTAACGGGAAAGAGACCCAGTACTTC.

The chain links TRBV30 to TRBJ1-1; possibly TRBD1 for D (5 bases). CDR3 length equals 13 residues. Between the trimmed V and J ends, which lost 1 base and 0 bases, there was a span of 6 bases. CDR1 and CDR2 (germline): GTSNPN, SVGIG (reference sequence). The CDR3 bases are TGTGCCTGGAGTGAGGGGATGAACACTGAAGCTTTCTTT. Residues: CAWSEGMNTEAFF.

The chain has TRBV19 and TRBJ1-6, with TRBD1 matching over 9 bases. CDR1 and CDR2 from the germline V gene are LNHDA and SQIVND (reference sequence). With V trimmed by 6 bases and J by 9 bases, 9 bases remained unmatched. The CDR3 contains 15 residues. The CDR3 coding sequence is TGTGCCAGTAGGGATGACGGACAGGGGACTTCACCCCTCCACTTT. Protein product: CASRDDGQGTSPLHF.

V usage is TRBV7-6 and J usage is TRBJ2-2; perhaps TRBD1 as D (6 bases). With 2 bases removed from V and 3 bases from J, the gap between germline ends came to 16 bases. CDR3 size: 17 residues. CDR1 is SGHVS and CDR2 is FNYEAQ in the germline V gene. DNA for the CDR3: TGTGCCAGCAGCTTAAGCAGGGCAGGGGCGGACACCGGGGAGCTGTTTTTT. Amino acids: CASSLSRAGADTGELFF. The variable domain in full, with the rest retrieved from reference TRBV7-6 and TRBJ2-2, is GAGVSQSPRYKVTKRGQDVALRCDPISGHVSLYWYRQALGQGPEFLTYFNYEAQQDKSGLPNDRFSAERPEGSISTLTIQRTEQRDSAMYRCASSLSRAGADTGELFFGEGSRLTVL.

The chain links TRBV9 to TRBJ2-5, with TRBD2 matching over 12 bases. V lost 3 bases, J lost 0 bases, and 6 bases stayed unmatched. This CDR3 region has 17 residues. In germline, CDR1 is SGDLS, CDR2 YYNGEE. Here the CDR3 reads CASSGRLAGDYQETQYF. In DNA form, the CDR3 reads TGTGCCAGCAGCGGAAGACTAGCGGGGGATTACCAAGAGACCCAGTACTTC.

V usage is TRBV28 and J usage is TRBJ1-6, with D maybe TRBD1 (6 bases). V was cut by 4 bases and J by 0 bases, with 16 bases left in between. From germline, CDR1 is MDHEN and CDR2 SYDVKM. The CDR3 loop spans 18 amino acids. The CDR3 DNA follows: TGTGCCAGCAGTTCGGGGGGACACGGCAGCTCCTATAATTCACCCCTCCACTTT. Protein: CASSSGGHGSSYNSPLHF. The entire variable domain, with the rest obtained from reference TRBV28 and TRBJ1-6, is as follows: DVKVTQSSRYLVKRTGEKVFLECVQDMDHENMFWYRQDPGLGLRLIYFSYDVKMKEKGDIPEGYSVSREKKERFSLILESASTNQTSMYLCASSSGGHGSSYNSPLHFGNGTRLTVT.

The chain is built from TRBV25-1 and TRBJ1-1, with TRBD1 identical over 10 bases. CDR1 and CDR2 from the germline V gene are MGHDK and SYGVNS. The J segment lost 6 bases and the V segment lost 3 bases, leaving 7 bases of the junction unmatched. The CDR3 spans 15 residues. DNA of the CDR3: TGTGCCAGCAGTGACCCCGGGACAGGGGACGCTGAAGCTTTCTTT. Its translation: CASSDPGTGDAEAFF.

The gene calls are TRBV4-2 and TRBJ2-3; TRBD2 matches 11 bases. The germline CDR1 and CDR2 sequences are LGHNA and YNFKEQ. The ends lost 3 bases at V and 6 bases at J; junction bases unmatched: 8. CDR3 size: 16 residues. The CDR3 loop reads CASSQLAGGAGDTQYF. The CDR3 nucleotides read TGTGCCAGCAGCCAGTTAGCGGGGGGGGCAGGGGATACGCAGTATTTT.

DNA for the CDR3: TGCGCCAGCAGCCAGGGGCAGGGGGCCTACAATGAGCAGTTCTTC. Translating it yields CASSQGQGAYNEQFF. The rearrangement links TRBV5-1 to TRBJ2-1; 7 bases align to TRBD1. V gave up 4 bases and J gave up 2 bases; unmatched junction bases: 6. Per the germline V gene, CDR1 is SGHRS and CDR2 is YFSETQ. This CDR3 contains 15 residues.

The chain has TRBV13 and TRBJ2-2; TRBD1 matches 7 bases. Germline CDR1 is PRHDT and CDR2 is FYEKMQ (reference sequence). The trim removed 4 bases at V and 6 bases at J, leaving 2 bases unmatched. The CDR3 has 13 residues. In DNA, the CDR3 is TGTGCCAGCAGCTCCCAGGGGGCCGGGGAGCTGTTTTTT. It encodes CASSSQGAGELFF.

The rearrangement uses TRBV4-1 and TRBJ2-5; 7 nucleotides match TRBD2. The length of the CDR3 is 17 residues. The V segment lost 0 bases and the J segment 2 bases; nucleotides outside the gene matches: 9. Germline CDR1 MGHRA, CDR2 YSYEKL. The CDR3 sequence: CASSQDPSGALQETQYF. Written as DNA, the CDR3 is TGCGCCAGCAGCCAAGACCCGAGCGGGGCATTACAAGAGACCCAGTACTTC.